This T cell receptor (beta chain) was identified during a study of T cells after yellow fever vaccination. Study-level information: SMART-Seq v4 Ultra Low Input prepared the low-cell-number fractions.

The V end lost 5 bases, the J end lost 0 bases, and 17 bases lay between the germline ends. CDR1 and CDR2 (germline): DFQATT, SNEGSKA (reference sequence). The CDR3 runs 15 residues. This clonotype was observed many times. 5'RACE template switching produced TCR cDNA carrying a universal primer site and UMIs. TCRdb fed the 5' RACE reads into MiXCR, producing one record per CDR3 protein. The table shows roughly 63,000 distinct CDR3 sequences, with 6.5% to 8% occurring only once. The J gene is TRBJ2-7, the V gene TRBV20-1; D might be TRBD2 (5 bases). The sequences come from CD8+ T cells sorted from PBMCs, collected 15 days after the yellow fever booster vaccination. This clonotype was sampled from a man under 40 who received the YFV17D yellow fever vaccine. CDR3 sequence: CSAPPGVASSYEQYF. The CDR3 DNA is TGCAGTGCTCCACCCGGGGTGGCGAGCTCCTACGAGCAGTACTTC.